This TCR beta chain was observed in a study of T-cell reconstitution after alpha-beta-depleted transplantation in children. The germline V gene has CDR1 MDHEN and CDR2 SYDVKM. The germline V and J ends were trimmed by 7 bases and 6 bases, with 10 bases remaining between them. The CDR3 is 12 residues long. Overall study findings and caveats: Counts and diversity of T cells one year after transplant came mostly from newly produced T cells. It was reported that alpha-beta T cells came from several hundred expanded graft clones (about two months after transplant). After transplant, high TCRbeta diversity at day 60 in some patients arose from surviving recipient T cells and thymic progenitors.

This clonotype appeared many times. The antigen remains unidentified. The TCRbeta library was prepared with unique molecular identifiers. MiXCR was run by TCRdb on the PCR reads, yielding one entry per CDR3 protein. The sample has hundreds of thousands of distinct CDR3 sequences; approximately 10% are singletons. The TCR originated in a child younger than two with acute myeloid leukemia, due to receive a stem cell transplant. Sequenced material: PBMCs, taken before TCRalphabeta/CD19-depleted stem cell transplant. The chain recombines TRBV28 with TRBJ2-1, with a tentative D call TRBD1 (5 bases). DNA of the CDR3: TGTGCCAGCAACCAGGGATCCAATGAGCAGTTCTTC. Translated, it gives CASNQGSNEQFF.